This entry is about one TCR beta chain. What it binds is unknown. These data belong to a study of immune evolution from preneoplasia to lung adenocarcinoma. Study-level information: HLA loss of heterozygosity: about 7% AIS, about 15% MIA, about 35% ADC, none AAH.

Premalignant or tumor cells were enriched by macro-dissection after pathologic assessment. Clones were sequenced by immunoSEQ multiplex PCR, and TCRdb holds only the in-frame ones, with some missing. The data show about 5,000 clones, 75% to 85% seen once. General study findings and limits: Top clone frequencies peaked in normal lung, apparently declining through invasive adenocarcinoma. Later-stage lesions seemingly showed higher T cell density and diversity than normal lung.

Germline-derived CDR1 and CDR2 are GTSNPN and SVGIG (reference sequence). The CDR3 loop spans 12 amino acids. The chain uses TRBV30 and TRBJ1-4; maybe TRBD1 (5 bases). The sequence was collected from a person aged 70 to 79 with lung adenocarcinoma. Sequences were obtained from FFPE minimally invasive lung adenocarcinoma tissue. CDR3 amino acids: CAGGNRREKLFF. CDR3 sequence (DNA): TGTGCGGGGGGGAACAGACGTGAAAAACTGTTTTTT.